Listed here are 10 T cell receptor beta chains from one sample, sequenced in a study of OX40 agonist ivuxolimab in advanced cancers. Libraries were prepared by immunoSEQ multiplex PCR; TCRdb keeps only in-frame clonotypes and omits some of them. This sample has about 34,000 clones, with about four fifths found just once. The sequenced sample was CD4+ or CD8+ T cells sorted from blood, obtained in a trial of the OX40 agonist ivuxolimab. Receptors originate from an adult with an advanced solid tumor such as melanoma, head and neck, liver or kidney cancer.

The chain combines TRBV5-6 with TRBJ2-5; TRBD2 matches at 9 bases. The trim removed 2 bases at V and 1 base at J, leaving 3 bases unmatched. In germline, CDR1 is SGHDT, CDR2 YYEEEE. This CDR3 region has 15 residues. The CDR3 loop reads CASSFAGLAQETQYF. DNA for the CDR3: TGTGCCAGCAGCTTTGCGGGACTAGCCCAAGAGACCCAGTACTTC.

The V and J genes are TRBV4-2 and TRBJ2-2; D not resolved. The V gene lost 4 bases and the J gene lost 1 base, with 7 bases spanning the gap. CDR1 and CDR2 (germline): LGHNA, YNFKEQ. The CDR3 consists of 14 residues. The CDR3 loop reads CASSRPRNTGELFF. The CDR3 nucleotides are TGTGCCAGCAGCCGTCCACGGAACACCGGGGAGCTGTTTTTT.

The rearrangement uses TRBV5-5 and TRBJ1-1; D perhaps matches TRBD1 (6 bases). The CDR3 sequence is 15 residues long. With 4 bases removed from V and 8 bases from J, the gap between germline ends came to 21 bases. Germline V gives CDR1 SGHKS, CDR2 YYEKEE (reference sequence). As DNA, the CDR3 is TGTGCCAGCAGCCCCCGACAGGCTTCGAACCCAGAAGCTTTCTTT. This gives the protein CASSPRQASNPEAFF.

The chain couples TRBV4-3 to TRBJ1-2; 7 bases map to TRBD1. The V gene end was trimmed by 1 base and the J gene end by 3 bases; junction bases not matched to a gene: 8. This CDR3 region has 16 residues. CDR1 and CDR2 (germline): LGHNA, YSLEER. The CDR3 sequence: CASSQAPGGGDYGYTF. In DNA form, the CDR3 reads TGCGCCAGCAGCCAAGCTCCAGGGGGTGGGGACTATGGCTACACCTTC.

This clone was counted a few times. V is TRBV28 and J is TRBJ1-1; D gene ambiguous. The CDR3 spans 13 residues. Trimming pared 5 bases from V and 2 bases from J, leaving 9 bases between. CDR1 MDHEN and CDR2 SYDVKM come from the germline V gene. The CDR3 spells CASSRRDNTEAFF. In nucleotides, the CDR3 is TGTGCCAGCAGTCGACGGGATAACACTGAAGCTTTCTTT.

This chain links TRBV5-1 with TRBJ2-1; D is unclear. The CDR3 covers 15 residues. V gave up 5 bases and J gave up 0 bases, with 12 bases separating them. Germline V gene data show CDR1 as SGHRS and CDR2 as YFSETQ. The CDR3 nucleotides read TGCGCCAGCAGACCGCTCTCGAGCTCCTACAATGAGCAGTTCTTC. This sequence encodes CASRPLSSSYNEQFF.

The chain links TRBV5-1 to TRBJ2-7; 7 positions match TRBD2. The germline V gene encodes CDR1 SGHRS and CDR2 YFSETQ. With 0 bases clipped from V and 4 bases from J, the junction kept 10 bases outside the gene matches. The CDR3 spans 16 residues. The CDR3 DNA sequence: TGCGCCAGCAGCTTGGGGGTTAGCGGGCCCACATACGAGCAGTACTTC. Translating it yields CASSLGVSGPTYEQYF.

This chain connects TRBV7-2 to TRBJ2-7; 7 bases are a match to TRBD2. V shed 1 base, J shed 2 bases, and the junction held 2 bases outside the gene matches. The CDR3 contains 14 residues. Germline CDR1 reads SGHTA; CDR2 reads FQGNSA. The CDR3 bases are TGTGCCAGCAGCTTAGGCGGGAGCCCCTACGAGCAGTACTTC. Its translation is CASSLGGSPYEQYF. Full variable domain (missing parts from reference TRBV7-2 and TRBJ2-7): GAGVSQSPSNKVTEKGKDVELRCDPISGHTALYWYRQSLGQGLEFLIYFQGNSAPDKSGLPSDRFSAERTGGSVSTLTIQRTQQEDSAVYLCASSLGGSPYEQYFGPGTRLTVT.

The chain uses TRBV11-3 and TRBJ2-5; 13 bases line up with TRBD2. Germline-derived CDR1 and CDR2 are SGHNT and YENEEA. Germline trimming cut 5 bases from V and 5 bases from J; bases unmatched to any gene: 11. This CDR3 contains 17 residues. The DNA for the CDR3 is TGTGCCAGCAGCCCGGGTAGGACTAGCGGGAGCTATGAGACCCAGTACTTC. The encoded protein is CASSPGRTSGSYETQYF.

CDR3 region: CASSPGGPVERETQYF. In nucleotides, the CDR3 is TGTGCCAGCAGCCCGGGGGGGCCCGTCGAGCGAGAGACCCAGTACTTC. V is TRBV5-4 and J is TRBJ2-5; the match to TRBD2 covers 8 bases. Germline V gene lookup returns CDR1 SGHNT and CDR2 YYREEE (reference sequence). CDR3 length equals 16 residues. J gave up 4 bases and V 4 bases, and 12 bases lay outside the gene matches.